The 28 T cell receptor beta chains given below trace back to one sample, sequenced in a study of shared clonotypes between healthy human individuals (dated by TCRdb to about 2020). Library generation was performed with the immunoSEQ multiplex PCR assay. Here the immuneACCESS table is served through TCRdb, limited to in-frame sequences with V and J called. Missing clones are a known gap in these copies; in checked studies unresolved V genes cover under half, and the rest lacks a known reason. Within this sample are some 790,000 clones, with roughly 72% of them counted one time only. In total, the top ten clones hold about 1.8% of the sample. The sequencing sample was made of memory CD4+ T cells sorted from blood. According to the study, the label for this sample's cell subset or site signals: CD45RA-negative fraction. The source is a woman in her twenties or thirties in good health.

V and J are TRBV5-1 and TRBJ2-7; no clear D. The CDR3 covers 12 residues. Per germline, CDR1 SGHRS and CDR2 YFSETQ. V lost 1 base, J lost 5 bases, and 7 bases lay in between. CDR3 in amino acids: CASSLNRDEQYF. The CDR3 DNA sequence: TGCGCCAGCAGCTTGAACAGAGACGAGCAGTACTTC.

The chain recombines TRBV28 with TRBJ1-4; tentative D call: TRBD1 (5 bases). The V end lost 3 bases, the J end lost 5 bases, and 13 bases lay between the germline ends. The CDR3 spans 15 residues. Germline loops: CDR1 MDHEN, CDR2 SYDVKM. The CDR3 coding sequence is TGTGCCAGCAGTTTTGCAGGGCTCGGGAATGAAAAACTGTTTTTT. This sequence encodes CASSFAGLGNEKLFF.

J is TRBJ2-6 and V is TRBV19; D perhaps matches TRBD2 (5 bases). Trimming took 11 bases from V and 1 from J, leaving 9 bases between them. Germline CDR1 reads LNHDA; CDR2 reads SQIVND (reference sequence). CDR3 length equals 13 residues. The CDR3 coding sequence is TGTGCCGTGGGCGGGTCTGGGGCCAACGTCCTGACTTTC. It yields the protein CAVGGSGANVLTF.

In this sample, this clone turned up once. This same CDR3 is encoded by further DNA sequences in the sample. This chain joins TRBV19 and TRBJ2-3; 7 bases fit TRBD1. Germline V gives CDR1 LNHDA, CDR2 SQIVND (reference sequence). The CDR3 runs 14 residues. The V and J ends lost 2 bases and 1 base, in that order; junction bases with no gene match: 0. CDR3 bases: TGTGCCAGTAGTATAAGGGGGCGCACAGATACGCAGTATTTT. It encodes CASSIRGRTDTQYF. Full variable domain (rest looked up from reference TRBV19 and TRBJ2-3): DGGITQSPKYLFRKEGQNVTLSCEQNLNHDAMYWYRQDPGQGLRLIYYSQIVNDFQKGDIAEGYSVSREKKESFPLTVTSAQKNPTAFYLCASSIRGRTDTQYFGPGTRLTVL.

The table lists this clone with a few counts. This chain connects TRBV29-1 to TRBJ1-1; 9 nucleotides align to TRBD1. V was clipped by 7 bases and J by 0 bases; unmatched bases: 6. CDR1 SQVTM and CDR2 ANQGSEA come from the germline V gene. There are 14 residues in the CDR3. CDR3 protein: CSAADRGMNTEAFF. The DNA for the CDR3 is TGCAGCGCCGCAGACAGGGGGATGAACACTGAAGCTTTCTTT.

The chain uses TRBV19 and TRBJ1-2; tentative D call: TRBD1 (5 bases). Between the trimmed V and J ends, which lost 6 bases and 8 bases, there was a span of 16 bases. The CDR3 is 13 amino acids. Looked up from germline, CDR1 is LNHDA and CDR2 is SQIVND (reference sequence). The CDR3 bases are TGTGCCAGTAGCCCTGTAAGAGGGGAAGGCTACACCTTC. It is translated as CASSPVRGEGYTF. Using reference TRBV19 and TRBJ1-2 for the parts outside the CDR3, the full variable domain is DGGITQSPKYLFRKEGQNVTLSCEQNLNHDAMYWYRQDPGQGLRLIYYSQIVNDFQKGDIAEGYSVSREKKESFPLTVTSAQKNPTAFYLCASSPVRGEGYTFGSGTRLTVV.

The CDR3 DNA reads TGTGCCAGCAGTGCGGACAGGGGGCTTAATGAAAAACTGTTTTTT. It specifies CASSADRGLNEKLFF. The rearrangement links TRBV27 to TRBJ1-4; 11 nucleotides match TRBD1. The CDR3 length is 15 residues. V was clipped by 5 bases and J by 4 bases; unmatched bases: 3. From germline, CDR1 is MNHEY and CDR2 SMNVEV (reference sequence).

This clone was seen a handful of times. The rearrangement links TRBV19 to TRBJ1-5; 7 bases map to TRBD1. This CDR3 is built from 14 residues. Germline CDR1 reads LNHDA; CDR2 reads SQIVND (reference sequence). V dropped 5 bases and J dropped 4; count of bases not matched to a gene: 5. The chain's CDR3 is CASSSGTDNQPQHF. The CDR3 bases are TGTGCCAGTAGTTCCGGGACAGATAATCAGCCCCAGCATTTT.

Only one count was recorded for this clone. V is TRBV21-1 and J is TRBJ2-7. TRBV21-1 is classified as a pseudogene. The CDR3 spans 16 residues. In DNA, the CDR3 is TGTGCCAGCAGCCGTCTAAAGGACCCTCAATCCTACGAGCAGTACTTC. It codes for CASSRLKDPQSYEQYF.

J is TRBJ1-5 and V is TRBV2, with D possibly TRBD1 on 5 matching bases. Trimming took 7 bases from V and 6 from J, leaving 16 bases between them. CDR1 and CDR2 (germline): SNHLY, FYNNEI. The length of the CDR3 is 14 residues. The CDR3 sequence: CASKSDGDGQPQHF. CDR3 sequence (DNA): TGTGCCAGCAAATCGGACGGGGACGGTCAGCCCCAGCATTTT.

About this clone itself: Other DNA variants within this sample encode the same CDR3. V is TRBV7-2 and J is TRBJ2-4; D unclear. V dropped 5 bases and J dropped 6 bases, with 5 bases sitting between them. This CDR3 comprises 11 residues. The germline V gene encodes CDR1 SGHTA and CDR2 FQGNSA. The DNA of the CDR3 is TGTGCCAGCAGCCCTAGAAACATTCAGTACTTC. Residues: CASSPRNIQYF.

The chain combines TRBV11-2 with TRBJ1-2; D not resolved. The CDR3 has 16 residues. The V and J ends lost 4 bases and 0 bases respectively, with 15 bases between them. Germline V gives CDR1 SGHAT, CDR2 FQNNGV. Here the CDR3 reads CASSSPRGGTNYGYTF. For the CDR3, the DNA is TGTGCCAGCAGCTCACCCCGGGGAGGTACTAACTATGGCTACACCTTC. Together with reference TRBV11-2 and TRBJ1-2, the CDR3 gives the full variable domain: EAGVAQSPRYKIIEKRQSVAFWCNPISGHATLYWYQQILGQGPKLLIQFQNNGVVDDSQLPKDRFSAERLKGVDSTLKIQPAKLEDSAVYLCASSSPRGGTNYGYTFGSGTRLTVV.

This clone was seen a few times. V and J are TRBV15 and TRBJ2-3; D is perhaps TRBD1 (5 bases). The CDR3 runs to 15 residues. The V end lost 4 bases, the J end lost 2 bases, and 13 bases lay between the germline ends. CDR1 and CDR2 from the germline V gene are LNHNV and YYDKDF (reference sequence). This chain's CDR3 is CATSMTVQNTDTQYF. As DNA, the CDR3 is TGTGCCACCAGCATGACAGTGCAGAACACAGATACGCAGTATTTT. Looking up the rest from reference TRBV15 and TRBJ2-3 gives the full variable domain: DAMVIQNPRYQVTQFGKPVTLSCSQTLNHNVMYWYQQKSSQAPKLLFHYYDKDFNNEADTPDNFQSRRPNTSFCFLDIRSPGLGDTAMYLCATSMTVQNTDTQYFGPGTRLTVL.

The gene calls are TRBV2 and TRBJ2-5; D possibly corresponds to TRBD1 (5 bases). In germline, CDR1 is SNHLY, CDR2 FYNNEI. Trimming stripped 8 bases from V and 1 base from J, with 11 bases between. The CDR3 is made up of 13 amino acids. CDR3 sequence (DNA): TGTGCCAGCGGCAGGGAAGGCCAAGAGACCCAGTACTTC. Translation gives CASGREGQETQYF.

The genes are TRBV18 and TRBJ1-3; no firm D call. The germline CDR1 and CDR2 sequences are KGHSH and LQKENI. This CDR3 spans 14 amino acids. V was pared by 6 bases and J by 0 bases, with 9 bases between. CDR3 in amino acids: CASSNSDSGNTIYF. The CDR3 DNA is TGTGCCAGCTCCAACAGCGACTCTGGAAACACCATATATTTT.

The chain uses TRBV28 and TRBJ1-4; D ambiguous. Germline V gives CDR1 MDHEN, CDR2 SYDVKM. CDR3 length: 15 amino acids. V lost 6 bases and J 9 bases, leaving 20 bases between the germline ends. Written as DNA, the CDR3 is TGTGCCAGCAGGCAGGCAACCCTAGGGCGGAAAAAACTGTTTTTT. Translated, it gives CASRQATLGRKKLFF.

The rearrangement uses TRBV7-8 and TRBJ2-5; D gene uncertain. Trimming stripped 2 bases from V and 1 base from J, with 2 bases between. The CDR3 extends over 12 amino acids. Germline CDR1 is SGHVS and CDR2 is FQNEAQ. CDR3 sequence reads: CASSLIQETQYF. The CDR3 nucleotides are TGTGCCAGCAGCTTAATCCAAGAGACCCAGTACTTC.

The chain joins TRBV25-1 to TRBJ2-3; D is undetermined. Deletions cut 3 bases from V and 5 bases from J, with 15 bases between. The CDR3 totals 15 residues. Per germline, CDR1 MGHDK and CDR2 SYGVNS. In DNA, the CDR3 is TGTGCCAGCAGTGATCGGTCCCAGTTTGGAGATACGCAGTATTTT. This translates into CASSDRSQFGDTQYF.

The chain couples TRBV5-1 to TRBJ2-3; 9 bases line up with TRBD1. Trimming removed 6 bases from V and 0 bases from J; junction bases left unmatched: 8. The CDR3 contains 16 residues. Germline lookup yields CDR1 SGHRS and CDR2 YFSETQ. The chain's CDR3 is CASTGTGSYSTDTQYF. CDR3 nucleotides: TGCGCCAGCACCGGGACAGGGTCGTACAGCACAGATACGCAGTATTTT.

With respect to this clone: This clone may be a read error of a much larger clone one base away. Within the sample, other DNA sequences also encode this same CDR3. CDR3 coding DNA: TGTGCCAGCAGCCCCGATGCCGCGAACACCGGGGAACTGTTTTTT. Protein product: CASSPDAANTGELFF. The chain has TRBV11-1 and TRBJ2-2; D is perhaps TRBD2 (5 bases). Germline CDR1 and CDR2: SGHAT and FQDESV (reference sequence). This CDR3 spans 15 amino acids.

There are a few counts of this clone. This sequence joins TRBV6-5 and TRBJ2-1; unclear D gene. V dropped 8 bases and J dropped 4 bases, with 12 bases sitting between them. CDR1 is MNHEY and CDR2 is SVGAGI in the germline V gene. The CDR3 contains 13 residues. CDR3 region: CASAPIGYNEQFF. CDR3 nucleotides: TGTGCCAGCGCACCGATCGGGTACAATGAGCAGTTCTTC.

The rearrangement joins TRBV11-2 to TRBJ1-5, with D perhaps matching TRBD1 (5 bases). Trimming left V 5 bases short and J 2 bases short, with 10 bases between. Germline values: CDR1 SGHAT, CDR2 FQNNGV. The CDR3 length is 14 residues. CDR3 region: CASSQRGGNQPQHF. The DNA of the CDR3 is TGTGCCAGCAGCCAAAGGGGTGGCAATCAGCCCCAGCATTTT.

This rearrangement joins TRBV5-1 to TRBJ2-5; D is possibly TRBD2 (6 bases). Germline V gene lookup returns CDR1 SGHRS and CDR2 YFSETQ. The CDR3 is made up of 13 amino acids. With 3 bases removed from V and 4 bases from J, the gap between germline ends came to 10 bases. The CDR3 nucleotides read TGCGCCAGCAGCTGGAATAGCGGAGAGACCCAGTACTTC. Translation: CASSWNSGETQYF. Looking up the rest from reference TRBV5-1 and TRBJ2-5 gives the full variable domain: KAGVTQTPRYLIKTRGQQVTLSCSPISGHRSVSWYQQTPGQGLQFLFEYFSETQRNKGNFPGRFSGRQFSNSRSEMNVSTLELGDSALYLCASSWNSGETQYFGPGTRLLVL.

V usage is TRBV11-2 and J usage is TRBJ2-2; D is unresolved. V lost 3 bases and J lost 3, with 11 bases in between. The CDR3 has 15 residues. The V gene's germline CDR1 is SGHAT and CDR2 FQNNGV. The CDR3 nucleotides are TGTGCCAGCAGCTTTAGTAAGACTCACACCGGGGAGCTGTTTTTT. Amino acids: CASSFSKTHTGELFF.

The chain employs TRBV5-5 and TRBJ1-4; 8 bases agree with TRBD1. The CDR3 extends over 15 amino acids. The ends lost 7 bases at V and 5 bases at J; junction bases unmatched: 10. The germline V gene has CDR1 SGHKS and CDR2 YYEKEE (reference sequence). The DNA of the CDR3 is TGTGCCAGCGTCCCCCGGGACAGGAGGAATGAAAAACTGTTTTTT. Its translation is CASVPRDRRNEKLFF. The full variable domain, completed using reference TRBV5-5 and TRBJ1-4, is DAGVTQSPTHLIKTRGQQVTLRCSPISGHKSVSWYQQVLGQGPQFIFQYYEKEERGRGNFPDRFSARQFPNYSSELNVNALLLGDSALYLCASVPRDRRNEKLFFGSGTQLSVL.

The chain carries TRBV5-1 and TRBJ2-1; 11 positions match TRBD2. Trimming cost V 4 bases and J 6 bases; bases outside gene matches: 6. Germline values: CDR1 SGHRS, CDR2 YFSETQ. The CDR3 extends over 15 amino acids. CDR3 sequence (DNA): TGCGCCAGCAGCCCGGGGACTAGCGGCCTCAATGAGCAGTTCTTC. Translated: CASSPGTSGLNEQFF.

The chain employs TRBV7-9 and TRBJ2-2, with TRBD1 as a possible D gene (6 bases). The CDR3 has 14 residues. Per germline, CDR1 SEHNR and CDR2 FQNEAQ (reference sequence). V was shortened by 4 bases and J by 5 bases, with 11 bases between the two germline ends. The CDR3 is CASSSVTGTGELFF. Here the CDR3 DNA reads TGTGCCAGCAGCTCTGTAACAGGGACCGGGGAGCTGTTTTTT.

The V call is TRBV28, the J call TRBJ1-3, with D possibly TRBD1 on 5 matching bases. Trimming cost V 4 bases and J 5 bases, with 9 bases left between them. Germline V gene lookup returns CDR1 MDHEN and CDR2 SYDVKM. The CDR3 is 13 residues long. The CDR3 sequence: CASSSGTRNTIYF. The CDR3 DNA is TGTGCCAGCAGTTCAGGGACTCGAAACACCATATATTTT.